One TCR beta chain is described in this entry. What this receptor recognizes is not known. The sample holds no much larger clone one base away, and base qualities are not on file. This sample is part of a study of T cell responses to AZD1222 COVID-19 vaccine (dated by TCRdb to about 2021). Some background on the complete study: AZD1222 recipients with second doses at about 4 weeks or about 12 weeks were pooled, because spike-specific TCR depth and breadth did not differ between schedules. TCR sequencing was performed for about 250 trial participants, of whom around 200 were given two doses of AZD1222 and around 25 were given two doses of MenACWY control vaccine. Enrollment into the trials was organized by age into subgroups of 18-55, 56-69 and 70-plus years, and those subgroups contained roughly 150, 30 and 60 TCR-sequenced participants, respectively. What the research found in general, with its limitations: No day 14 peak-response samples were available, so repertoires were characterized only after the peak T cell response. A significant rise in spike-specific TCR breadth and depth was observed after two AZD1222 doses relative to day 0 and relative to MenACWY recipients. Conclusions about previously exposed vaccinees are limited, since just five or six AZD1222 recipients were seropositive for SARS-CoV-2 at baseline. Participants were mostly white British, with more females than males. The authors suggested clonal diversity may have been underestimated. The whole spike protein was spanned by vaccine-associated CD4 TCRs, and dominant responses were seen in regions 160-218 and 743-854. Epitopes outside the regions mutated in the B.1.351 and B.1.1.7 variants were reportedly recognized by nearly half of the unique spike-specific TCRs. The 56-69-year group was small, and its depth increase did not reach significance, likely because of low power.

The intended sense of this specimen's time point label: baseline before first vaccination. Samples from vaccinated people were obtained from the UK trials COV001 and COV002, which included a single-blind randomized controlled phase 2/3 trial of AZD1222 (ChAdOx1 nCoV-19) in healthy adults. For TCRbeta chain sequencing, PBMC samples were collected from trial participants at day 0 and at day 28 after the second dose. CDR1 MDHEN and CDR2 SYDVKM were looked up in the germline V gene. Reading from cysteine to phenylalanine, the CDR3 counts 15 amino acids. Of all the DNA, just the CDR3 is kept, 45 bases in frame from base 1. Trimming at the junction amounts to 5 bases on V and 0 bases on J, and the germline ends lie 10 bases apart. The CDR3 regions of human TCRbeta chains were subjected to immunosequencing. Under the source paper's analysis protocol: Repertoire TCRs were checked for matches against a reference library of SARS-CoV-2-specific TCRs that had been generated using the MIRA antigen-specificity platform. Breadth was defined as the fraction of unique TCRs that were SARS-CoV-2-associated. Depth was defined as the fraction of total T cells that were SARS-CoV-2-associated. Each spike-specific TCR was assigned to its reactive spike region and to a CD4 or CD8 class using the MIRA data. Log10-transformed breadth and depth values were compared by one-way ANOVA with Sidak's multiple comparisons tests. The table comes from immuneACCESS by way of TCRdb, which keeps in-frame sequences with V and J called. Part of the clones is missing from these tables; in studies checked, under half for an unresolved V gene and the rest for unknown reasons. V, J and clone size derive from that table, while D and trimming were established from the DNA sequence. The sample data list under 200,000 clones, and 80% to 95% of these were observed just once. The ten top clones hold roughly 1.4% of the sample.

Sequenced material: peripheral blood, taken on day 0 of AZD1222 vaccination. This clonotype was sampled from an adult in good health. The rearranged chain carries TRBV28 and TRBJ1-4, with the D gene not confidently named. The nucleotides are TGTGCCAGCAGTCCAGGCGGGGCAACTAATGAAAAACTGTTTTTT. Its protein is CASSPGGATNEKLFF.